Following are 11 T cell receptor beta chains from one sample sequenced in a study of technical replicates of blood from a handful of donors. Here immunoSEQ multiplex PCR was the method, and the copy in TCRdb shows in-frame clones only, minus some. The table records some 91,000 clones, under 97% of them present only once. Sequencing used T cells isolated from PBMCs. These receptor sequences come from a human donor in good health.

J is TRBJ2-5 and V is TRBV7-9, with 11 positions matching TRBD1. V was clipped by 4 bases and J by 5 bases; unmatched bases: 9. CDR3 length: 16 amino acids. Germline CDR1 reads SEHNR; CDR2 reads FQNEAQ (reference sequence). This CDR3 reads CASSSPGTGGKETQYF. CDR3 nucleotides: TGTGCCAGCAGCTCTCCCGGGACAGGGGGAAAGGAGACCCAGTACTTC.

The V gene is TRBV6-1, the J gene TRBJ1-2; D remains unclear. Germline values: CDR1 MNHNS, CDR2 SASEGT. The length of the CDR3 is 14 residues. V gave up 1 base and J gave up 8 bases, with 14 bases separating them. This chain's CDR3 is CASSEGLSLGGYTF. The DNA for the CDR3 is TGTGCCAGCAGTGAAGGCCTCTCCCTCGGGGGCTACACCTTC.

The genes are TRBV7-8 and TRBJ2-1; TRBD2 matches 7 bases. Losses at the gene ends were 3 bases for V and 9 bases for J; bases not matched to a gene: 5. The CDR3 is 13 residues long. The germline V gene encodes CDR1 SGHVS and CDR2 FQNEAQ. This chain's CDR3 is CASSLRETGEQFF. CDR3 DNA sequence: TGTGCCAGCAGCTTGCGGGAGACGGGTGAGCAGTTCTTC.

This chain uses TRBV9 with TRBJ2-2, with 11 bases that match TRBD2. Per germline, CDR1 SGDLS and CDR2 YYNGEE. The CDR3 covers 15 residues. V shed 3 bases, J shed 7 bases, and the junction held 5 bases outside the gene matches. The CDR3 spells CASSETSGSHGELFF. The CDR3 region has the DNA TGTGCCAGCAGCGAAACTAGCGGGAGTCACGGGGAGCTGTTTTTT.

This clone was detected only once. V usage is TRBV6-6 and J usage is TRBJ2-7; 10 bases are shared with TRBD2. Trimming took 10 bases from V and 6 from J; bases not matched to a gene: 12. Germline CDR1 and CDR2: MNHNY and SVGAGI (reference sequence). CDR3 size: 14 residues. CDR3: CATLAGEGWGEQYF. The CDR3 DNA sequence: TGTGCCACCCTAGCGGGAGAGGGATGGGGCGAGCAGTACTTC.

This CDR3 reads CASSSERFPYEQYF. CDR3 DNA sequence: TGTGCCAGTTCCTCCGAGAGGTTTCCCTACGAGCAGTACTTC. The chain links TRBV19 to TRBJ2-7; D unresolved. The germline V gene encodes CDR1 LNHDA and CDR2 SQIVND (reference sequence). Trimming stripped 8 bases from V and 2 bases from J, with 16 bases between. The CDR3 sequence is 14 residues long.

The chain links TRBV18 to TRBJ2-6; 11 bases are shared with TRBD1. The CDR3 loop spans 19 amino acids. V was pared by 4 bases and J by 2 bases, with 10 bases of the junction left unmatched. Germline-derived CDR1 and CDR2 are KGHSH and LQKENI. The CDR3: CASSLMPPGQGAGANVLTF. The CDR3 coding sequence is TGTGCCAGCTCACTCATGCCACCGGGACAGGGGGCTGGGGCCAACGTCCTGACTTTC. Based on the CDR3 plus reference TRBV18 and TRBJ2-6, the full variable domain is NAGVMQNPRHLVRRRGQEARLRCSPMKGHSHVYWYRQLPEEGLKFMVYLQKENIIDESGMPKERFSAEFPKEGPSILRIQQVVRGDSAAYFCASSLMPPGQGAGANVLTFGAGSRLTVL.

The genes are TRBV5-4 and TRBJ2-5; tentative D call: TRBD1 (6 bases). This CDR3 is built from 13 residues. Germline V gives CDR1 SGHNT, CDR2 YYREEE (reference sequence). The CDR3, as DNA: TGTGCTGCGAGTATAGGGGGACAAGAGACCCAGTACTTC. It codes for CAASIGGQETQYF.

This CDR3 reads CASSPGQGVDGYTF. CDR3 DNA: TGTGCCAGCAGCCCCGGACAGGGCGTGGATGGCTACACCTTC. V and J are TRBV5-4 and TRBJ1-2, with 8 bases matching TRBD1. V lost 4 bases to trimming and J lost 6 bases; unmatched junction nucleotides: 8. The CDR3 runs to 14 residues. Per the germline V gene, CDR1 is SGHNT and CDR2 is YYREEE (reference sequence).

This clone has just one count. J is TRBJ2-7 and V is TRBV9, with TRBD2 identical over 8 bases. The V gene's germline CDR1 is SGDLS and CDR2 YYNGEE. Unmatched junction bases numbered 9, after V lost 5 bases and J lost 2 bases. The CDR3 has 15 amino acids. CDR3 sequence (DNA): TGTGCCAGCAGTTTGGGGGCGGGGGGAACCTACGAGCAGTACTTC. Its protein product is CASSLGAGGTYEQYF.

The chain uses TRBV19 and TRBJ2-7; no clear D gene. This CDR3 comprises 13 residues. Germline V gene sequence: CDR1 LNHDA, CDR2 SQIVND (reference sequence). V lost 4 bases and J lost 6, with 13 bases in between. The CDR3 DNA reads as TGTGCCAGTAGTAGCCGACATAGGCCCGAGCAGTACTTC. As protein: CASSSRHRPEQYF.